This T cell receptor beta chain derives from a study of T cells after yellow fever vaccination. General study points: Clones that expanded after primary vaccination mostly reappeared after the booster (around 96% CD4, 70% to 90% CD8).

The V end was cut by 3 bases, the J end by 4 bases, with 15 bases between. This CDR3 has 15 amino acids. TCRdb reprocessed the 5' RACE reads with MiXCR, giving one entry per CDR3 protein. The repertoire consists of under 400,000 distinct CDR3 sequences, with more than 9% occurring once and the leading ten covering around 18%. In regard to this clonotype: Its antigen is currently unknown.

The TCR was taken from a man in his late teens or twenties who received the YFV17D yellow fever vaccine. The chain combines TRBV12-3 or TRBV12-4 with TRBJ1-1; D remains ambiguous. The specimen comprised PBMCs, sampled on the day of the first yellow fever vaccination. CDR3 residues: CASSFSPEGFTEAFF. The CDR3 DNA reads TGTGCCAGCAGTTTCTCCCCCGAGGGCTTCACTGAAGCTTTCTTT.